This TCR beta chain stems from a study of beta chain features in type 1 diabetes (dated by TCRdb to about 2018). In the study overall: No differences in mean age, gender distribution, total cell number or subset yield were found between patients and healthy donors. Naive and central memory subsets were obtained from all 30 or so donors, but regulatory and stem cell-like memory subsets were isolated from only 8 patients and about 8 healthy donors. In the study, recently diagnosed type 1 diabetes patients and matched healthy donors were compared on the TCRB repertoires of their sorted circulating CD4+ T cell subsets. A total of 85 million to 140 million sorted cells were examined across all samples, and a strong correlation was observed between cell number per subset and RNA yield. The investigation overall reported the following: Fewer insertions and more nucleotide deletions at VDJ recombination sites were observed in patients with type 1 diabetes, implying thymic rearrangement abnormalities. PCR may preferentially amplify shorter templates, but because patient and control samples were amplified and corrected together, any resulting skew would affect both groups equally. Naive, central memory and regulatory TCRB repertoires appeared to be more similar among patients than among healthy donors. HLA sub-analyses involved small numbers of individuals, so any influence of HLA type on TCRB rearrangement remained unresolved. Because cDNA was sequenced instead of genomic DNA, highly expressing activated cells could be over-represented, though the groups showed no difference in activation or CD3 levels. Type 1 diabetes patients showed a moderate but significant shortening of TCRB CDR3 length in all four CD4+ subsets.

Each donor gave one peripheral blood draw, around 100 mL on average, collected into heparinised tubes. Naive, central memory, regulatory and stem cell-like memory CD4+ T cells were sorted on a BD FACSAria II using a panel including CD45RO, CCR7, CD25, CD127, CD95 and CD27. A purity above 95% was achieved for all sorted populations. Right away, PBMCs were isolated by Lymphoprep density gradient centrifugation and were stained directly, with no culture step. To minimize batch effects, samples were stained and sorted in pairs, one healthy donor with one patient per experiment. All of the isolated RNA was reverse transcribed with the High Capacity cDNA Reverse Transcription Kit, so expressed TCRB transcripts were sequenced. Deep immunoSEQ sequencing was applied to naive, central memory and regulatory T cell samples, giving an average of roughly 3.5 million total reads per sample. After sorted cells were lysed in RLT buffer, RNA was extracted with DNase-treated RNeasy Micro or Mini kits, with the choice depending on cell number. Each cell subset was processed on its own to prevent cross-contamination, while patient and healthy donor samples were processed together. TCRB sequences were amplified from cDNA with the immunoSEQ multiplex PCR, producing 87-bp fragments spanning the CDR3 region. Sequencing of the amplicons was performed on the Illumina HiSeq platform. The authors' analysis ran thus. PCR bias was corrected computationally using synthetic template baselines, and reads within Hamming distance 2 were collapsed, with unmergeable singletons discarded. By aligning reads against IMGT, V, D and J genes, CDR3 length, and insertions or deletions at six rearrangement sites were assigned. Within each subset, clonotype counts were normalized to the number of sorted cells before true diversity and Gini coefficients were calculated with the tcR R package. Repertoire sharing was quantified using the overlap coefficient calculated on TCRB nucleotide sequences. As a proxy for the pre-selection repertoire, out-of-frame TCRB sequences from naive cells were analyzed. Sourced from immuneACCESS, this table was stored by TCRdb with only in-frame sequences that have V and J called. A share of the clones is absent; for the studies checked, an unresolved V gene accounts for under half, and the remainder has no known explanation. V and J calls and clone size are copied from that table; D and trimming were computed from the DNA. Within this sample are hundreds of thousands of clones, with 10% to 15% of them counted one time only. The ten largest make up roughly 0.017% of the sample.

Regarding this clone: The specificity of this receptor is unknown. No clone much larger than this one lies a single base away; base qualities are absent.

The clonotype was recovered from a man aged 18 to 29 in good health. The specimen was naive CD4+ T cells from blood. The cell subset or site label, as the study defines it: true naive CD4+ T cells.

The DNA sequence is TGTGCCAGCAGCTTGTTGGGCAGCAAAGCTTTCTTT. This yields the protein CASSLLGSKAFF. This chain joins TRBV5-6 to TRBJ1-1; there is no confident call for the D gene. Sequences SGHDT (CDR1) and YYEEEE (CDR2) are obtained from the germline V gene. The CDR3 spans 12 residues, from the cysteine through the phenylalanine. This entry keeps only the CDR3 DNA: 36 bases, framed from base 1. V lost 1 base and J lost 9 bases; the stretch between them is 10 bases long.